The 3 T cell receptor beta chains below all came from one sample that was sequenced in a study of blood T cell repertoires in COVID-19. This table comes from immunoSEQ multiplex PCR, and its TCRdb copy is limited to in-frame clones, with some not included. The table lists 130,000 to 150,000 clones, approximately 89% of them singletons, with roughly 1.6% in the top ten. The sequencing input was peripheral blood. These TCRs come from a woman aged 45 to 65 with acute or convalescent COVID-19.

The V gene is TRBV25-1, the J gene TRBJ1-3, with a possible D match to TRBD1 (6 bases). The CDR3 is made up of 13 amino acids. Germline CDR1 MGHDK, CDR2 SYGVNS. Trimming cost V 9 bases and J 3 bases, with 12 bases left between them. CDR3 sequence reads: CASSQGNGNTIYF. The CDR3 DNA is TGTGCCAGTTCACAGGGAAATGGAAACACCATATATTTT.

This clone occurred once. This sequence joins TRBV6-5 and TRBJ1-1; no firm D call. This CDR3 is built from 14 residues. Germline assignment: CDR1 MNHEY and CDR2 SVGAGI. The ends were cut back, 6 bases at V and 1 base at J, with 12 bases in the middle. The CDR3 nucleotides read TGTGCCAGCAGGGAGACGTGGCAGAACACTGAAGCTTTCTTT. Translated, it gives CASRETWQNTEAFF.

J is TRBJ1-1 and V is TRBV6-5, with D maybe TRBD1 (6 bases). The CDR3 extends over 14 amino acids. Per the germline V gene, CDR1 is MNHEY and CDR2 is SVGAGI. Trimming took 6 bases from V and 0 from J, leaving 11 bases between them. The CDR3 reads CASREWGLNTEAFF. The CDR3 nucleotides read TGTGCCAGCAGGGAGTGGGGGCTGAACACTGAAGCTTTCTTT.